One T cell receptor beta chain is described in this entry. Its antigen is unidentified. Clones were read by immunoSEQ multiplex PCR, and TCRdb kept only the in-frame ones, dropping some. The table records fewer than 75,000 clones, 80% of them present only once. Sampling times: baseline, cycle 4 day 1, cycle 7 day 1. This entry is derived from a study of OX40 agonist ivuxolimab in advanced cancers. Overall study findings and caveats: At 0.1 to 3.0 mg/kg and by week 6, CD4+ and CD8+ T cells in the blood had expanded clonally. Partial responders receiving 0.1-3.0 mg/kg showed among the lowest clonal expansion. In general, CD8+ T cells held more expanded clones than CD4+ did, on average.

Germline-derived CDR1 and CDR2 are DFQATT and SNEGSKA (reference sequence). The ends were cut back, 2 bases at V and 15 bases at J, with 14 bases in the middle. CDR3 length: 11 residues. This material consisted of CD4+ or CD8+ T cells sorted from blood, taken in a trial of the OX40 agonist ivuxolimab. This chain links TRBV20-1 with TRBJ2-4, with no clear D. The sequence was collected from an adult with an advanced solid tumor such as melanoma, head and neck, liver or kidney cancer. CDR3 in DNA: TGCAGTGCTAGAACTACCCTTCGTTGGTACTTC. Translation gives CSARTTLRWYF.